This TCR beta chain was recorded in a study of cytomegalovirus exposure and HLA in healthy donors. Study-level information: Around 80 million unique TCR sequences came from HLA-typed donors in an early release. Of all 400 or so donors who were genotyped, 80% to 85% belonged to the Caucasian-associated ancestry cluster. Study observations and caveats: A later analysis showed HLA-associated TCR beta chains outstripping equally common others in clonal expansion.

PCR used 60 Vbeta primers and 13 Jbeta primers. Data came from immunoSEQ multiplex PCR; TCRdb stores just in-frame clones and leaves some out. The sample contains approximately 130,000 clones, roughly 71% of which appear only once. For this clone: Its target is unknown.

Healthy bone marrow donors made up the donors. Germline V lookup: CDR1 SGDLS, CDR2 YYNGEE. Trimming took 0 bases from V and 7 from J, leaving 15 bases between them. The CDR3 contains 15 residues. This clonotype was sampled from a woman aged 40 to 49 in good health and CMV-seropositive. This rearrangement joins TRBV9 to TRBJ2-3; the D gene is possibly TRBD2 (6 bases). The source material was PBMCs. DNA of the CDR3: TGTGCCAGCAGCGTAGAGGGTAGCGGTGAGAATACGCAGTATTTT. Protein sequence: CASSVEGSGENTQYF.